This TCR beta chain was recorded in a study of blood T cell repertoires in COVID-19. As for the study in general: From T cells, B-cell-depleted T cells, or PBMCs came the material, which was cDNA or gDNA.

Assay used: immunoSEQ multiplex PCR; TCRdb lists only in-frame clones, some missing. The data hold 200,000 to 250,000 clones, with 85% to 90% observed a single time. Source material: peripheral blood. This clonotype originated in a woman aged 45-65 years with COVID-19, enrolled during active disease.

In nucleotides, the CDR3 is TGTGCCAGCAGTGAAAGAACGGTTTATGGCTACACCTTC. It yields the protein CASSERTVYGYTF. The V call is TRBV6-1, the J call TRBJ1-2, with unresolved D. The germline V and J ends were trimmed by 2 bases and 5 bases, with 9 bases remaining between them. CDR1 MNHNS and CDR2 SASEGT come from the germline V gene. This CDR3 is built from 13 residues.